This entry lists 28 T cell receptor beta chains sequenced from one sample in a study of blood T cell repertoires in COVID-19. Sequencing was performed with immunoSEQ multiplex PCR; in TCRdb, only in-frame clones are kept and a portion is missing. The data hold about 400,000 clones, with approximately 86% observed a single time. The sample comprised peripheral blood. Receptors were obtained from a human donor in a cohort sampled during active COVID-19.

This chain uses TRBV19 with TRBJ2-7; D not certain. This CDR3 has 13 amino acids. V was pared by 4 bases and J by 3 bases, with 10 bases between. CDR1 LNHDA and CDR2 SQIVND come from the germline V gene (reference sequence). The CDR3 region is CASSSSPGYEQYF. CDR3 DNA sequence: TGTGCCAGTAGTAGTTCCCCGGGCTACGAGCAGTACTTC.

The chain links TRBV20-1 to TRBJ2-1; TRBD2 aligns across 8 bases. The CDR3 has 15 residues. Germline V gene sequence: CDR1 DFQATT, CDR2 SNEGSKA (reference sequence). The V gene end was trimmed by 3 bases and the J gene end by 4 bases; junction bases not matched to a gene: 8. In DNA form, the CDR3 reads TGCAGTGCTAGTCCCCCCGGGAGGGGATACAATGAGCAGTTCTTC. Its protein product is CSASPPGRGYNEQFF.

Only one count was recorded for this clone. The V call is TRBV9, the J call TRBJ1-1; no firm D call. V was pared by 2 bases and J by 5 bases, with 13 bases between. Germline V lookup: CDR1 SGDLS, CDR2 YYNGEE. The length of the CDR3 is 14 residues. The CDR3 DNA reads TGTGCCAGCAGCGTCTTCCCCGAGAGGACTGAAGCTTTCTTT. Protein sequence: CASSVFPERTEAFF.

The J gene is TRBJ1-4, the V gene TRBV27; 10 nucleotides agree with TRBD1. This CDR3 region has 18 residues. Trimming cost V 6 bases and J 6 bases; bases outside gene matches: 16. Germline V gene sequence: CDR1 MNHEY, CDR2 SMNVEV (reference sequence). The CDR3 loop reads CASSPYFHKGTGDEKLFF. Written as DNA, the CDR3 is TGTGCCAGCAGCCCGTATTTCCACAAGGGGACAGGGGATGAAAAACTGTTTTTT.

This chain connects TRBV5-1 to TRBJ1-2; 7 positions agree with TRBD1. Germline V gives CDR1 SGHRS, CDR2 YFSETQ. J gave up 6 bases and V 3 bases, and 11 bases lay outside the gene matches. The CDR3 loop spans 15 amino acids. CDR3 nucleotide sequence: TGCGCCAGCAGCTGGGTCCTCACAGGGGCCAATGGCTACACCTTC. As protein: CASSWVLTGANGYTF.

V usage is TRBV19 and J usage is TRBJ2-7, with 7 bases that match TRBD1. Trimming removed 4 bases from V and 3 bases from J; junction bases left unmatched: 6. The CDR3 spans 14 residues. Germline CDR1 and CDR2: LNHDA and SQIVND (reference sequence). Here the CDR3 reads CASSKGAGGYEQYF. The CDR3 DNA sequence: TGTGCCAGTAGTAAGGGAGCAGGGGGCTACGAGCAGTACTTC.

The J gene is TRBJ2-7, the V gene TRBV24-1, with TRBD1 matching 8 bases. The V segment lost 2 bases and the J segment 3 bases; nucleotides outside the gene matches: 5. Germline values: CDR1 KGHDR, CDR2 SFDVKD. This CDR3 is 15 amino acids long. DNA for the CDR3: TGTGCCACCAGTGATTCCGCCGGGACAGGCTACGAGCAGTACTTC. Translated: CATSDSAGTGYEQYF.

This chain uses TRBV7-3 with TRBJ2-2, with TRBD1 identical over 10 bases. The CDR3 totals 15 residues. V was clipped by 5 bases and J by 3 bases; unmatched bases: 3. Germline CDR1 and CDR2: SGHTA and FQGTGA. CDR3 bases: TGTGCCAGCAGCCGGACAGGGGGGGACACCGGGGAGCTGTTTTTT. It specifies CASSRTGGDTGELFF.

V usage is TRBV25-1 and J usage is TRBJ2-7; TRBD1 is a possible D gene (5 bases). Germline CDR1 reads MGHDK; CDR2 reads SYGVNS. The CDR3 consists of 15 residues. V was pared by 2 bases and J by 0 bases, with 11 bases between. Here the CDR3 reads CASSEQGFSSYEQYF. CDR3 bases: TGTGCCAGCAGTGAACAGGGCTTCAGCTCCTACGAGCAGTACTTC.

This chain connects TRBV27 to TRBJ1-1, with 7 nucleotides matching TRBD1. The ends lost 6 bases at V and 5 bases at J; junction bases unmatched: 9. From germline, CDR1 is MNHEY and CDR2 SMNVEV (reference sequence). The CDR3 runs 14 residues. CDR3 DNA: TGTGCCAGCAGCCGAGGGGACAGTTGGACTGAAGCTTTCTTT. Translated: CASSRGDSWTEAFF.

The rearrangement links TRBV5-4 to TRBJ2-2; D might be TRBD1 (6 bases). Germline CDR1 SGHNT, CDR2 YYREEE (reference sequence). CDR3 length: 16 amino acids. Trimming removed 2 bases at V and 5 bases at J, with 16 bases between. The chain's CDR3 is CASSFKVGARTGELFF. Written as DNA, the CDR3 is TGTGCCAGCAGCTTTAAGGTGGGGGCGAGGACCGGGGAGCTGTTTTTT. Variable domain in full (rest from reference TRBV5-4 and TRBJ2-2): ETGVTQSPTHLIKTRGQQVTLRCSSQSGHNTVSWYQQALGQGPQFIFQYYREEENGRGNFPPRFSGLQFPNYSSELNVNALELDDSALYLCASSFKVGARTGELFFGEGSRLTVL.

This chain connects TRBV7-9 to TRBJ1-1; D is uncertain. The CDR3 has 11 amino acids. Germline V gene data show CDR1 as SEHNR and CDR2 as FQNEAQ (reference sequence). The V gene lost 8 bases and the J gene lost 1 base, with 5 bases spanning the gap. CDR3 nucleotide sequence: TGTGCCAGCCAGGAGAACACTGAAGCTTTCTTT. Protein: CASQENTEAFF.

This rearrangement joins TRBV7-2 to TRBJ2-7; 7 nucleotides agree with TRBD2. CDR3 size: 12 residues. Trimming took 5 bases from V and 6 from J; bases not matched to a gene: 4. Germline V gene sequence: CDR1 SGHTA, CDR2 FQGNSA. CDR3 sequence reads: CASSPSGPEQYF. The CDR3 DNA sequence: TGTGCCAGCAGCCCTAGCGGCCCCGAGCAGTACTTC. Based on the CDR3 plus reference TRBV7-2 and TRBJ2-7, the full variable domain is GAGVSQSPSNKVTEKGKDVELRCDPISGHTALYWYRQSLGQGLEFLIYFQGNSAPDKSGLPSDRFSAERTGGSVSTLTIQRTQQEDSAVYLCASSPSGPEQYFGPGTRLTVT.

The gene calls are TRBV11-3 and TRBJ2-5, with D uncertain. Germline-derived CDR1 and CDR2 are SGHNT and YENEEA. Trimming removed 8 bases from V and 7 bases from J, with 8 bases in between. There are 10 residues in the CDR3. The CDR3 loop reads CASCGRTQYF. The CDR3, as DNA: TGTGCCAGCTGCGGTCGGACCCAGTACTTC.

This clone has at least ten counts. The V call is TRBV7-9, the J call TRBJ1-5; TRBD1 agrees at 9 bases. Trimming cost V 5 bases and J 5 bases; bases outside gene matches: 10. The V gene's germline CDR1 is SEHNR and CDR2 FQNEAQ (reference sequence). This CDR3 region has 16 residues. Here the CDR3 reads CASSERTGAGDQPQHF. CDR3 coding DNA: TGTGCCAGCAGCGAGCGGACAGGGGCGGGTGATCAGCCCCAGCATTTT.

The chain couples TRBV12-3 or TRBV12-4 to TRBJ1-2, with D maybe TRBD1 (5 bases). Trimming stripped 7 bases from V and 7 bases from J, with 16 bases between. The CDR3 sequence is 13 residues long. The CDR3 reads CASTTEGQIGYTF. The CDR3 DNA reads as TGTGCCAGCACCACGGAGGGGCAGATTGGCTACACCTTC.

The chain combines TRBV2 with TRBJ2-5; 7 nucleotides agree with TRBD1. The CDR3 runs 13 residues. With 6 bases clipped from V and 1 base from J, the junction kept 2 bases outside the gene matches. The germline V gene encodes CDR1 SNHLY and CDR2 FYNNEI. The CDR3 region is CASRGQFQETQYF. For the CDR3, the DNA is TGTGCCAGCAGGGGACAGTTCCAAGAGACCCAGTACTTC.

In DNA form, the CDR3 reads TGTGCCAGCAGCACAGACAGGGATTCCTACGAGCAGTACTTC. This translates into CASSTDRDSYEQYF. The gene calls are TRBV5-4 and TRBJ2-7; 7 bases fit TRBD1. Trimming removed 4 bases from V and 1 base from J; junction bases left unmatched: 5. Per the germline V gene, CDR1 is SGHNT and CDR2 is YYREEE (reference sequence). The CDR3 has 14 residues.

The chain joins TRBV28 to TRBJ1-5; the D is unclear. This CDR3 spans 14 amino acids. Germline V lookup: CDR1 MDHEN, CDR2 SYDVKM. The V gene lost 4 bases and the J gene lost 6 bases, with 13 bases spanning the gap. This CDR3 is CASSYRGLRQPQHF. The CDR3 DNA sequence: TGTGCCAGCAGTTATCGAGGTTTACGTCAGCCCCAGCATTTT.

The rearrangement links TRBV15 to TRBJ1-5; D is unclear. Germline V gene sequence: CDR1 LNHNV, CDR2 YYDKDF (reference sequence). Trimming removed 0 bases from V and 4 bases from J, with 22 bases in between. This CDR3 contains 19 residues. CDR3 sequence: CATSRDLAAGRKRNQPQHF. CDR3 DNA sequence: TGTGCCACCAGCAGAGATTTAGCGGCAGGCAGAAAGAGAAATCAGCCCCAGCATTTT.

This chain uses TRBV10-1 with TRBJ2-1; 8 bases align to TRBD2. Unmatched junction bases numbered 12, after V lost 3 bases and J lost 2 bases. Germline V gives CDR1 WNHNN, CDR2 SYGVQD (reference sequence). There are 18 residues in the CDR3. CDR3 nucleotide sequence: TGCGCCAGCAGTGACCGGGGAGTAGCGGGACGAGCCTACAATGAGCAGTTCTTC. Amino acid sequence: CASSDRGVAGRAYNEQFF.

CDR3 residues: CASRSHSTWVLRYEQYF. CDR3 sequence (DNA): TGTGCAAGTCGCTCACATTCGACATGGGTTTTGCGCTACGAGCAGTACTTC. The V gene is TRBV12-2, the J gene TRBJ2-7; TRBD1 was called by the table and not checked on the DNA. TRBV12-2 corresponds to a pseudogene. This CDR3 comprises 17 residues.

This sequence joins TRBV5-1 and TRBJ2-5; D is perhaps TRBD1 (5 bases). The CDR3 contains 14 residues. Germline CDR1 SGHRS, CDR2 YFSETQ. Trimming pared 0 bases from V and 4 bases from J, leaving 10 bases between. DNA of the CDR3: TGCGCCAGCAGCTTGGCTTCAGGGATAGAGACCCAGTACTTC. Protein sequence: CASSLASGIETQYF.

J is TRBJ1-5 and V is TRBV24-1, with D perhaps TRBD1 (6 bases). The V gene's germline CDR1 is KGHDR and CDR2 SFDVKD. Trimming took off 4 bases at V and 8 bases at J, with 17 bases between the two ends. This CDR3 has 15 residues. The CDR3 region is CATSDPAGDQEPQHF. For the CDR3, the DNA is TGTGCCACCAGTGACCCGGCAGGGGATCAGGAGCCCCAGCATTTT.

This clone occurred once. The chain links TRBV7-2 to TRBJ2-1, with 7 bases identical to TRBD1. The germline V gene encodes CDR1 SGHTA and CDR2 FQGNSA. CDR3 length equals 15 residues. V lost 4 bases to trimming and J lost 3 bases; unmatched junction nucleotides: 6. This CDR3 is CASSYDRDGYNEQFF. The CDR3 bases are TGTGCCAGCAGCTACGACAGGGACGGCTACAATGAGCAGTTCTTC.

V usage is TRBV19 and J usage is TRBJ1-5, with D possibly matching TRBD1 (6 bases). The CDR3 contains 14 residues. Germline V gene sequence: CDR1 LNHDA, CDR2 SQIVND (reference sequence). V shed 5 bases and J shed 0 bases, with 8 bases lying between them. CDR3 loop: CASSGQISNQPQHF. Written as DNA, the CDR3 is TGTGCCAGTAGTGGACAGATTAGCAATCAGCCCCAGCATTTT.

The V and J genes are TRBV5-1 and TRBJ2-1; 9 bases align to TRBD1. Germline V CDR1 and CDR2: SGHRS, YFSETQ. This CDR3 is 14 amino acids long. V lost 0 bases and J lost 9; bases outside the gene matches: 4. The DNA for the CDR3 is TGCGCCAGCAGCTTGGGACAGGGGGTGGGTGAGCAGTTCTTC. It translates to CASSLGQGVGEQFF. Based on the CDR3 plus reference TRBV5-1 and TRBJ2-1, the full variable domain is KAGVTQTPRYLIKTRGQQVTLSCSPISGHRSVSWYQQTPGQGLQFLFEYFSETQRNKGNFPGRFSGRQFSNSRSEMNVSTLELGDSALYLCASSLGQGVGEQFFGPGTRLTVL.

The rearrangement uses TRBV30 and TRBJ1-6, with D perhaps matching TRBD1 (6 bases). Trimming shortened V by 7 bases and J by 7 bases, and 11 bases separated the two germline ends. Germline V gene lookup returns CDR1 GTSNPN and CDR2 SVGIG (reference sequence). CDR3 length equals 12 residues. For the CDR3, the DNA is TGTGCCTCCGGACAGACGAATTCACCCCTCCACTTT. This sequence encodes CASGQTNSPLHF.